This is a list of T cell receptor beta chains from one sample in a study of blood T cell repertoires in COVID-19. The method was immunoSEQ multiplex PCR; TCRdb's version includes in-frame clones alone and lacks a portion of them. The profile shows around 71,000 clones, about four fifths of them singletons. Sequenced sample: peripheral blood. Receptors originate from a man aged 70 or older with acute or convalescent COVID-19. Both conserved end residues are part of each CDR3. D genes are given only for firm matches. The size field is filled for only some rows; it gives once, few, many or a size class.

v_call,cdr3_length,d_call,clone_size,j_call,cdr3_aa,cdr3_nt
TRBV5-6,16,-,-,TRBJ2-3,CASSLYRFSSTDTQYF,TGTGCCAGCAGCTTGTACAGGTTCTCTAGCACAGATACGCAGTATTTT
TRBV5-1,14,TRBD2,-,TRBJ2-3,CASSRAGNTDTQYF,TGCGCCAGCAGTCGAGCGGGGAACACAGATACGCAGTATTTT
TRBV11-3,15,-,-,TRBJ2-1,CASSTAEGGWNEQFF,TGTGCCAGCAGCACGGCTGAGGGGGGGTGGAATGAGCAGTTCTTC
TRBV10-1,16,TRBD2,-,TRBJ2-7,CASSAGLAGVNGEQYF,TGCGCCAGCAGTGCGGGGCTAGCGGGTGTAAACGGCGAGCAGTACTTC
TRBV6-5,14,-,-,TRBJ2-2,CASSYGGNTGELFF,TGTGCCAGCAGTTACGGAGGGAACACCGGGGAGCTGTTTTTT
TRBV6-5,13,TRBD1,-,TRBJ1-2,CASNLDRGFGYTF,TGTGCCAGCAACCTGGACAGGGGGTTTGGCTACACCTTC
TRBV29-1,15,TRBD2,-,TRBJ2-1,CSAREAGGPGNEQFF,TGCAGCGCCCGTGAAGCGGGAGGGCCCGGCAATGAGCAGTTCTTC
TRBV6-1,15,TRBD1,-,TRBJ2-2,CASSEYRGLTGELFF,TGTGCCAGCAGTGAATATAGGGGGCTAACCGGGGAGCTGTTTTTT
TRBV28,16,TRBD1,-,TRBJ2-4,CASSSAATGGSNIQYF,TGTGCCAGCAGCTCCGCGGCGACAGGGGGTAGCAACATTCAGTACTTC
TRBV2,14,TRBD2,once,TRBJ2-3,CASSSSGSTDTQYF,TGTGCCAGCAGTTCTAGCGGGAGCACAGATACGCAGTATTTT
TRBV6-5,13,-,-,TRBJ1-1,CASKNGEDTEAFF,TGTGCCAGCAAAAATGGGGAGGACACTGAAGCTTTCTTT
TRBV10-3,15,TRBD2,-,TRBJ2-5,CAISYDGRRQETQYF,TGTGCCATCAGTTATGACGGGAGGCGCCAAGAGACCCAGTACTTC
TRBV7-2,15,-,once,TRBJ2-7,CASSSPTGTTYEQYF,TGTGCCAGCAGCTCTCCAACCGGGACAACCTACGAGCAGTACTTC
TRBV7-3,14,-,once,TRBJ2-3,CASSITYNTDTQYF,TGTGCCAGCAGCATAACTTATAACACAGATACGCAGTATTTT
TRBV15,17,TRBD1,-,TRBJ1-1,CATSGPGQGVGGTEAFF,TGTGCCACCAGCGGGCCGGGACAGGGGGTAGGAGGGACTGAAGCTTTCTTT
TRBV6-4,15,-,-,TRBJ1-5,CASSTNGGGNQPQHF,TGTGCCAGCAGTACCAACGGAGGGGGCAATCAGCCCCAGCATTTT
TRBV27,15,-,many,TRBJ1-2,CASRRKGARFYGYTF,TGTGCCAGCCGCAGAAAAGGGGCACGTTTCTATGGCTACACCTTC
TRBV30,15,TRBD1,once,TRBJ1-1,CASSATGDPNTEAFF,TGTGCCTCTTCAGCGACAGGGGACCCGAACACTGAAGCTTTCTTT
TRBV7-2,15,-,-,TRBJ2-1,CASSYRGSSYNEQFF,TGTGCCAGCAGCTACAGAGGGAGCTCCTACAATGAGCAGTTCTTC
TRBV5-4,16,-,many,TRBJ2-2,CASSLAQATNTGELFF,TGTGCCAGCAGCTTGGCCCAGGCCACGAACACCGGGGAGCTGTTTTTT
TRBV15,16,TRBD2,-,TRBJ2-1,CATSRGGSSGFNEQFF,TGTGCCACCAGCAGAGGAGGGTCTAGCGGATTCAATGAGCAGTTCTTC
TRBV12-3/TRBV12-4,11,TRBD2,-,TRBJ2-5,CASGLAETQYF,TGTGCCAGCGGACTAGCAGAGACCCAGTACTTC
TRBV18,15,TRBD2,-,TRBJ2-5,CASSPKLAETETQYF,TGTGCCAGCTCACCAAAACTAGCGGAGACAGAGACCCAGTACTTC
TRBV7-8,14,-,-,TRBJ2-1,CASSLSQTYNEQFF,TGTGCCAGCAGCTTAAGTCAGACCTACAATGAGCAGTTCTTC
TRBV2,13,TRBD1,-,TRBJ1-5,CASEQGANQPQHF,TGTGCCAGTGAACAGGGGGCCAATCAGCCCCAGCATTTT
TRBV18,15,TRBD1,-,TRBJ1-1,CASSPDRTGLTEAFF,TGTGCCAGCTCACCTGACAGGACAGGTCTCACTGAAGCTTTCTTT
TRBV28,13,TRBD2,few,TRBJ2-5,CASSSGGRETQYF,TGTGCCAGCAGTTCGGGGGGACGGGAGACCCAGTACTTC
TRBV7-3,15,TRBD1,-,TRBJ2-1,CASSFGQGPYNEQFF,TGTGCCAGCAGCTTCGGACAGGGCCCCTACAATGAGCAGTTCTTC
TRBV19,15,TRBD1,-,TRBJ1-2,CASSMGQLSGKGYTF,TGTGCCAGTAGTATGGGACAGCTTTCCGGAAAGGGCTACACCTTC
TRBV6-2/TRBV6-3,12,-,-,TRBJ2-5,CASSYRRITQYF,TGTGCCAGCAGTTACCGGAGGATCACACAGTACTTC
TRBV4-1,12,-,once,TRBJ2-7,CASSQAFREQYF,TGCGCCAGCAGCCAAGCTTTTCGCGAGCAGTACTTC
TRBV11-2,14,TRBD2,-,TRBJ2-7,CASSLGGKAYEQYF,TGTGCCAGCAGCTTGGGGGGGAAGGCCTACGAGCAGTACTTC
TRBV5-6,12,-,-,TRBJ1-1,CASSLRDTEAFF,TGTGCCAGCAGCCTCCGGGACACTGAAGCTTTCTTT
TRBV18,16,-,-,TRBJ1-6,CASSPPPGIINSPLHF,TGTGCCAGCTCACCACCCCCCGGGATAATTAATTCACCCCTCCACTTT
TRBV7-3,14,-,-,TRBJ2-1,CASSTALAGDEQFF,TGTGCCAGCAGCACGGCCCTAGCAGGGGATGAGCAGTTCTTC
TRBV19,14,TRBD1,-,TRBJ1-4,CASSYRGTNEKLFF,TGTGCCAGTAGTTACAGGGGAACTAATGAAAAACTGTTTTTT
TRBV4-1,18,TRBD1,-,TRBJ2-4,CASSQGAGTGGRGDIQYF,TGCGCCAGCAGCCAAGGCGCCGGGACAGGGGGCCGAGGGGACATTCAGTACTTC
TRBV28,13,-,-,TRBJ1-5,CASSLPGNQPQHF,TGTGCCAGCAGCCTCCCGGGGAATCAGCCCCAGCATTTT
TRBV7-9,16,TRBD2,once,TRBJ2-1,CASSTGLAVSYNEQFF,TGTGCCAGCAGCACGGGACTAGCGGTCTCCTACAATGAGCAGTTCTTC
TRBV3-1/TRBV3-2,15,TRBD1,-,TRBJ2-1,CASSQGQPPYNEQFF,TGTGCCAGCAGCCAGGGACAGCCGCCCTACAATGAGCAGTTCTTC
TRBV19,17,TRBD1,-,TRBJ1-5,CASSIATGGFSNQPQHF,TGTGCCAGTAGTATCGCGACAGGGGGGTTTAGCAATCAGCCCCAGCATTTT
TRBV7-9,16,TRBD1,-,TRBJ2-5,CASSLQTGAVGKTQYF,TGTGCCAGCAGCCTCCAAACAGGGGCAGTGGGGAAGACCCAGTACTTC
TRBV6-1,15,TRBD1,-,TRBJ2-7,CASSEVGQGFYEQYF,TGTGCCAGCAGTGAAGTCGGACAGGGCTTCTACGAGCAGTACTTC
TRBV27,15,-,-,TRBJ2-3,CASSLGGSSTDTQYF,TGTGCCAGCAGTCTGGGGGGATCCAGCACAGATACGCAGTATTTT
TRBV7-3,15,TRBD1,few,TRBJ2-1,CASSFQAQGGNEQFF,TGTGCCAGCAGCTTTCAGGCACAGGGGGGAAATGAGCAGTTCTTC
TRBV24-1,16,TRBD1,-,TRBJ2-3,CATSESGQGRTDTQYF,TGTGCCACCAGTGAGTCTGGACAGGGGCGCACAGATACGCAGTATTTT
TRBV10-3,14,-,-,TRBJ1-4,CAISDSGKRGKLFF,TGTGCCATCAGTGATTCCGGGAAAAGAGGAAAACTGTTTTTT
TRBV7-9,13,-,-,TRBJ1-2,CASTLGTHYGYTF,TGTGCCAGCACCCTAGGCACTCACTATGGCTACACCTTC
TRBV29-1,13,TRBD2,-,TRBJ2-1,CSGASGRYNEQFF,TGCAGCGGGGCTAGCGGGAGATACAATGAGCAGTTCTTC
TRBV11-3,13,TRBD1,-,TRBJ2-2,CASSDREHRELFF,TGTGCCAGCAGTGACAGGGAACACCGGGAGCTGTTTTTT
TRBV23-1,18,TRBD2,-,TRBJ2-2,CASSRPGLARANTGELFF,TGCGCCAGCAGTCGCCCGGGACTAGCTCGAGCGAACACCGGGGAGCTGTTTTTT
TRBV12-5,18,TRBD2,-,TRBJ2-3,CASAQGVAGGVGTDTQYF,TGTGCTAGTGCCCAGGGGGTAGCGGGAGGGGTGGGCACAGATACGCAGTATTTT
TRBV28,16,-,-,TRBJ1-1,CASSLIVWGARAEAFF,TGTGCCAGCAGTTTAATCGTGTGGGGCGCTAGGGCTGAAGCTTTCTTT